This TCR beta chain was sequenced in a study of shared clonotypes between healthy human individuals. Assay used: immunoSEQ multiplex PCR; TCRdb lists only in-frame clones, some missing. The data show more than 550,000 clones, with 55% to 75% seen just once and more than 1.5% held by the top ten. The V gene end was trimmed by 3 bases and the J gene end by 1 base; junction bases not matched to a gene: 4. The CDR3 runs to 15 residues. Germline assignment: CDR1 SGHNT and CDR2 YYREEE (reference sequence). The sequence derives from a woman aged 30 to 39 in good health. The material sequenced was memory CD4+ T cells sorted from blood. Specified subset: CD45RA-negative fraction. The genes are TRBV5-4 and TRBJ1-1; 9 bases are a match to TRBD1. CDR3 loop: CASSSNRGQNTEAFF. The CDR3, as DNA: TGTGCCAGCAGCTCCAACAGGGGGCAGAACACTGAAGCTTTCTTT.